One sample yielded the 18 T cell receptor beta chains listed below, sequenced in a study of blood T cells in healthy people across ages. Through a sample-barcoded 5' primer and a J-beta primer mix, a second PCR was run for about 6 to 11 cycles. TCRdb re-called the 5' RACE reads through MiXCR, storing one row per CDR3 protein. This table holds some 1.5 million distinct CDR3 sequences, 28% found once. Sequencing was done on a sample of blood. These TCRs come from a woman in her 30s in good health.

This clonotype was seen repeatedly, ten times or more. The V and J genes are TRBV6-2 or TRBV6-3 and TRBJ2-6; TRBD2 matches 7 bases. Germline V lookup: CDR1 MNHEY, CDR2 SVGEGT. The CDR3 runs to 15 residues. After removal of 7 bases from V and 7 bases from J, the junction contained 10 bases not matched to a gene. The CDR3 loop is CASINPTGGANVLTF. The DNA for the CDR3 is TGTGCCAGCATCAACCCTACGGGGGGAGCCAACGTCCTGACTTTC.

The V call is TRBV7-2, the J call TRBJ2-1, with a tentative D call TRBD2 (6 bases). The germline V and J ends were trimmed by 1 base and 15 bases, with 16 bases remaining between them. Germline CDR1 is SGHTA and CDR2 is FQGNSA. This CDR3 region has 13 residues. The CDR3 reads CASSLDRGDSGFF. In DNA form, the CDR3 reads TGTGCCAGCAGCTTAGACCGCGGGGACTCCGGGTTCTTC.

This clonotype was observed a handful of times. The chain has TRBV7-3 and TRBJ2-1, with D possibly matching TRBD2 (6 bases). V lost 1 base and J 7 bases, leaving 17 bases between the germline ends. The CDR3 spans 16 residues. CDR1 and CDR2 (germline): SGHTA, FQGTGA. The DNA for the CDR3 is TGTGCCAGCAGCTTAAACCCCACTACGGAGGGGAATGAGCAGTTCTTC. It encodes CASSLNPTTEGNEQFF.

Concerning this clonotype: The junction does not match germline at one end; this may be a read error. The chain carries TRBV5-1 and TRBJ2-2, with 13 bases aligning to TRBD2. CDR1 and CDR2 from the germline V gene are SGHRS and YFSETQ. CDR3 size: 17 residues. The DNA of the CDR3 is TGCACCAGCAGCAGCGGACTAGCGGGAGTGAGGACCGGGGAGCTGTTTTTT. Protein product: CTSSSGLAGVRTGELFF.

V gene TRBV6-1 combines with J gene TRBJ1-1; D is unclear. The germline gives CDR1 MNHNS, CDR2 SASEGT. V shed 2 bases and J shed 0 bases, with 10 bases lying between them. The CDR3 runs to 15 residues. The CDR3 protein is CASSENRRLNTEAFF. The CDR3 bases are TGTGCCAGCAGTGAAAACCGTAGGCTGAACACTGAAGCTTTCTTT.

A note on this clonotype: A much more abundant neighbour one base away suggests this may be a read error. The rearrangement links TRBV20-1 to TRBJ2-7; TRBD1 aligns across 10 bases. Germline CDR1 is DFQATT and CDR2 is SNEGSKA (reference sequence). CDR3 length: 16 residues. After removal of 1 base from V and 1 base from J, the junction contained 7 bases not matched to a gene. The CDR3 sequence: CSARVSGQGKSYEQYF. CDR3 coding DNA: TGCAGTGCTAGAGTTTCGGGACAGGGGAAATCCTACGAGCAGTACTTC.

V gene TRBV3-1 combines with J gene TRBJ2-7; D is perhaps TRBD1 or TRBD2 (5 bases each). Germline V lookup: CDR1 LGHDT, CDR2 YNNKEL (reference sequence). The V gene lost 2 bases and the J gene lost 2 bases, with 10 bases spanning the gap. The CDR3 consists of 14 residues. The CDR3 DNA reads as TGTGCCAGCAGCCAAAACCCGGGACCCTACGAGCAGTACTTC. Translated: CASSQNPGPYEQYF.

This clonotype was found a few times. The V call is TRBV7-9, the J call TRBJ1-1; D remains ambiguous. The V end was cut by 4 bases, the J end by 0 bases, with 9 bases between. The CDR3 has 14 residues. The germline gives CDR1 SEHNR, CDR2 FQNEAQ (reference sequence). The CDR3 DNA follows: TGTGCCAGCAGCTCGGGATCCATGAACACTGAAGCTTTCTTT. Protein product: CASSSGSMNTEAFF. Drawing the rest from reference TRBV7-9 and TRBJ1-1, the complete variable domain is DTGVSQNPRHKITKRGQNVTFRCDPISEHNRLYWYRQTLGQGPEFLTYFQNEAQLEKSRLLSDRFSAERPKGSFSTLEIQRTEQGDSAMYLCASSSGSMNTEAFFGQGTRLTVV.

This rearrangement joins TRBV29-1 to TRBJ2-1, with a tentative D call TRBD2 (5 bases). V was cut by 5 bases and J by 13 bases, with 21 bases left in between. The germline CDR1 and CDR2 sequences are SQVTM and ANQGSEA. This CDR3 contains 13 residues. Here the CDR3 DNA reads TGCAGCGTTACTAGGGTTTTGGGAGAGACCCAGTTCTTC. Translating gives CSVTRVLGETQFF.

This clonotype was recorded at least ten times. CDR3 DNA: TGTGCCAGCAGCCAAGGGCGCATCTCCTACGAGCAGTACTTC. Its protein product is CASSQGRISYEQYF. V usage is TRBV3-1 and J usage is TRBJ2-7; D gene uncertain. Germline V CDR1 and CDR2: LGHDT, YNNKEL (reference sequence). V lost 1 base and J lost 0, with 7 bases in between. This CDR3 comprises 14 residues.

Note on this clonotype: At one end, the junction sequence differs from germline, possibly due to a read error. This chain uses TRBV5-1 with TRBJ2-6; D may be TRBD1 or TRBD2 (5 bases each). CDR3 length equals 15 residues. Germline CDR1 and CDR2: SGHRS and YFSETQ. The CDR3 DNA reads as TGCGCCAGCAGCTTGGCGGGATCTGGGGCCAACGTCCCGACTTTC. Its translation: CASSLAGSGANVPTF.

V and J are TRBV3-1 and TRBJ2-4; the match to TRBD2 covers 7 bases. The CDR3 is made up of 12 amino acids. Germline V gene data show CDR1 as LGHDT and CDR2 as YNNKEL (reference sequence). V was clipped by 1 base and J by 15 bases; unmatched bases: 6. The CDR3 DNA is TGTGCCAGCAGCCAAGGGGGCGGGAGAGGGTACTTC. It specifies CASSQGGGRGYF.

This chain connects TRBV10-2 to TRBJ2-7; TRBD2 matches 11 bases. CDR1 WSHSY and CDR2 SAAADI come from the germline V gene. Germline trimming cut 3 bases from V and 5 bases from J; bases unmatched to any gene: 6. The CDR3 runs to 15 residues. CDR3 protein: CASSDLAGGPNEQYF. Here the CDR3 DNA reads TGCGCCAGCAGTGATTTAGCGGGAGGGCCTAACGAGCAGTACTTC.

The gene calls are TRBV6-6 and TRBJ2-7; no definite D call. The CDR3 is 12 residues long. Germline V gives CDR1 MNHNY, CDR2 SVGAGI (reference sequence). Trimming pared 2 bases from V and 4 bases from J, leaving 6 bases between. CDR3 region: CASSYIGYEQYF. In DNA form, the CDR3 reads TGTGCCAGCAGTTACATCGGGTACGAGCAGTACTTC.

This clonotype was detected only a few times. V is TRBV6-5 and J is TRBJ1-5; weak D call: TRBD1 (5 bases). The CDR3 spans 15 residues. Germline V lookup: CDR1 MNHEY, CDR2 SVGAGI. Trimming cost V 0 bases and J 7 bases, with 13 bases left between them. The CDR3 reads CASSYSGGGSQPQHF. Written as DNA, the CDR3 is TGTGCCAGCAGTTACTCCGGGGGTGGCAGCCAGCCCCAGCATTTT.

This clonotype came up a few times. The chain joins TRBV7-2 to TRBJ1-6, with D possibly being TRBD1 (6 bases). Per germline, CDR1 SGHTA and CDR2 FQGNSA. The CDR3 spans 14 residues. Between the trimmed V and J ends, which lost 5 bases and 4 bases, there was a span of 9 bases. The CDR3 nucleotides read TGTGCCAGCAGCCCGGGACAATATAATTCACCCCTCCACTTT. Its translation is CASSPGQYNSPLHF.

The chain carries TRBV12-3 or TRBV12-4 and TRBJ1-2; D call uncertain. Deletions cut 0 bases from V and 10 bases from J, with 12 bases between. The CDR3 spans 13 residues. The CDR3 region has the DNA TGTGCCAGCAGTTTAGCGGCGAAGGGCCCCTACACCTTC. Protein: CASSLAAKGPYTF.

At least ten counts were recorded for this clonotype. V usage is TRBV12-3 or TRBV12-4 and J usage is TRBJ1-1; 7 positions match TRBD1. V shed 4 bases, J shed 1 base, and the junction held 3 bases outside the gene matches. The CDR3 totals 14 residues. CDR3 in amino acids: CASSWGQPNTEAFF. DNA of the CDR3: TGTGCCAGCAGTTGGGGACAGCCGAACACTGAAGCTTTCTTT.